This T cell receptor (beta chain) was documented in a study of regulatory T cells in long-lasting Graves disease. Documented time point: newly diagnosed GD, antithyroid drugs for less than 3 months. From PBMCs, RNA was extracted and then used to make the TCR library. Through Arm-PCR of CDR3 regions and iRepertoire HTBI primers, TCR beta libraries were built. One entry per CDR3 protein results from TCRdb running MiXCR on the multiplex PCR reads. The data contain about 540,000 distinct CDR3 sequences, 13% of them seen just once; the ten biggest clones take up roughly 10%. This clonotype has at least ten counts. Deletions cut 5 bases from V and 1 base from J, with 14 bases between. Germline V gene data show CDR1 as MNHEY and CDR2 as SMNVEV (reference sequence). The CDR3 covers 15 residues. The same sample was also used in a study of T cells in Graves' hyperthyroidism and ophthalmopathy. That study adds: The authors deemed Graves' hyperthyroidism stable absent ophthalmopathy progression within 18 months. A patient was excluded if there was uncontrolled infection, other autoimmune disease, pregnancy or lactation. Before onset, ophthalmopathy was predicted by the model a median approximately 6.5 months earlier.

The rearrangement joins TRBV27 to TRBJ1-1; D is unresolved. The input for sequencing was peripheral blood mononuclear cells (PBMCs), taken at new diagnosis, from a patient treated with antithyroid drugs. This receptor was identified in a man aged 30 to 39 with Graves disease. The CDR3 reads CASSPGFAGNTEAFF. CDR3 bases: TGTGCCAGCAGTCCCGGGTTTGCAGGGAACACTGAAGCTTTCTTT.